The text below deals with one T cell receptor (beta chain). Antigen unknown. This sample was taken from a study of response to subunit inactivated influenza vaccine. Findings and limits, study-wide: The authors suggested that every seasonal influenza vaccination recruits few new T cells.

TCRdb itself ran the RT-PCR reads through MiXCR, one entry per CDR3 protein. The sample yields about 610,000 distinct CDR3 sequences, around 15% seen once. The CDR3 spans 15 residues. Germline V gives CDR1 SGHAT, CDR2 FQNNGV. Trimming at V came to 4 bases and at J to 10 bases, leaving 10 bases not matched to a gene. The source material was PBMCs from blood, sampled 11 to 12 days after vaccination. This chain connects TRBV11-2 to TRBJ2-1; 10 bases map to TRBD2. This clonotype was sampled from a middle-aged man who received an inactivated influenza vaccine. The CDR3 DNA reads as TGTGCCAGCAGCTGGGGGGGACTAGCGAGCGCAGAGCAGTTCTTC. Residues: CASSWGGLASAEQFF.